The 20 T cell receptor beta chains given below trace back to one sample, sequenced in a study of blood T cell repertoires in COVID-19. The method was immunoSEQ multiplex PCR; TCRdb's version includes in-frame clones alone and lacks a portion of them. This table has 120,000 to 150,000 clones, approximately 80% appearing once. The sample comprised peripheral blood. These receptors were collected from a woman aged 50 to 65 in a cohort sampled during active or convalescent COVID-19.

This chain connects TRBV10-3 to TRBJ1-2, with D possibly being TRBD1 (5 bases). The CDR3 is 14 amino acids. Trimming took off 0 bases at V and 2 bases at J, with 7 bases between the two ends. The germline CDR1 and CDR2 sequences are ENHRY and SYGVKD. The CDR3 region has the DNA TGTGCCATCAGTGAGTCGACAGTGAACTATGGCTACACCTTC. As protein: CAISESTVNYGYTF.

The genes are TRBV7-2 and TRBJ2-1; 10 bases align to TRBD2. CDR1 SGHTA and CDR2 FQGNSA come from the germline V gene. Trimming at V came to 4 bases and at J to 6 bases, leaving 9 bases not matched to a gene. This CDR3 spans 16 amino acids. This chain's CDR3 is CASSSRSGGALNEQFF. CDR3 nucleotide sequence: TGTGCCAGCAGCTCTCGGAGCGGGGGGGCCCTCAATGAGCAGTTCTTC.

This clone was detected a few times. CDR3 sequence reads: CASSRDRGPNEKLFF. CDR3 DNA sequence: TGTGCCAGCAGCCGCGACAGGGGACCTAATGAAAAACTGTTTTTT. This sequence joins TRBV2 and TRBJ1-4, with TRBD1 identical over 8 bases. Per the germline V gene, CDR1 is SNHLY and CDR2 is FYNNEI. CDR3 size: 15 residues. V was clipped by 6 bases and J by 3 bases; unmatched bases: 6.

This chain connects TRBV19 to TRBJ2-1; the match to TRBD2 covers 9 bases. With 3 bases clipped from V and 5 bases from J, the junction kept 8 bases outside the gene matches. This CDR3 spans 16 amino acids. Germline V gene lookup returns CDR1 LNHDA and CDR2 SQIVND (reference sequence). The chain's CDR3 is CASSMGRLAGNNEQFF. The CDR3 DNA follows: TGTGCCAGTAGTATGGGGCGGCTAGCGGGGAACAATGAGCAGTTCTTC.

The chain joins TRBV7-6 to TRBJ1-2; 7 nucleotides match TRBD1. CDR3 size: 16 residues. From germline, CDR1 is SGHVS and CDR2 FNYEAQ. V dropped 5 bases and J dropped 4; count of bases not matched to a gene: 13. The CDR3 bases are TGTGCCAGCAGCCCTTCGACAGGGAACACTATCTATGGCTACACCTTC. Its protein product is CASSPSTGNTIYGYTF. Complete variable domain (other parts from reference TRBV7-6 and TRBJ1-2): GAGVSQSPRYKVTKRGQDVALRCDPISGHVSLYWYRQALGQGPEFLTYFNYEAQQDKSGLPNDRFSAERPEGSISTLTIQRTEQRDSAMYRCASSPSTGNTIYGYTFGSGTRLTVV.

The genes are TRBV24-1 and TRBJ2-4; tentative D call: TRBD2 (6 bases). V was clipped by 4 bases and J by 4 bases, with 13 bases between them. Germline V gene lookup returns CDR1 KGHDR and CDR2 SFDVKD. The CDR3 sequence is 15 residues long. Here the CDR3 reads CATSEGGFSKNIQYF. The CDR3 DNA reads TGTGCCACCAGTGAAGGAGGGTTTAGTAAAAACATTCAGTACTTC.

The rearrangement uses TRBV6-5 and TRBJ1-5, with D perhaps matching TRBD1 (6 bases). The CDR3 is 15 residues long. The germline CDR1 and CDR2 sequences are MNHEY and SVGAGI. V was cut by 0 bases and J by 3 bases, with 9 bases left in between. CDR3 coding DNA: TGTGCCAGCAGTTACTCGAGGGGGTACAATCAGCCCCAGCATTTT. It codes for CASSYSRGYNQPQHF.

The V and J genes are TRBV5-1 and TRBJ1-4, with TRBD1 matching 8 bases. Germline V CDR1 and CDR2: SGHRS, YFSETQ. The CDR3 is 13 amino acids. The V and J ends lost 3 bases and 14 bases, in that order; junction bases with no gene match: 9. CDR3 sequence: CASSSDREDGLFF. CDR3 bases: TGCGCCAGCAGCTCGGACAGGGAGGATGGGCTGTTTTTT.

This clone came up many times. The chain joins TRBV6-5 to TRBJ1-1; TRBD1 matches at 7 bases. Germline V gene lookup returns CDR1 MNHEY and CDR2 SVGAGI. Germline trimming cut 6 bases from V and 5 bases from J; bases unmatched to any gene: 3. The CDR3 extends over 12 amino acids. The CDR3 spells CASSRRGTEAFF. The CDR3 coding sequence is TGTGCCAGCAGCCGCAGGGGGACTGAAGCTTTCTTT.

V gene TRBV29-1 combines with J gene TRBJ2-3, with 8 bases fitting TRBD1. Germline V gene lookup returns CDR1 SQVTM and CDR2 ANQGSEA. The junction had 4 bases not matched to a gene; V was cut back by 8 bases and J by 0 bases. The CDR3 runs 13 residues. The CDR3 protein is CSSDRGSTDTQYF. The CDR3 DNA follows: TGCAGCTCCGACAGGGGTAGCACAGATACGCAGTATTTT.

The rearrangement links TRBV12-5 to TRBJ1-5; D may be TRBD1 (5 bases). In germline, CDR1 is LGHNT, CDR2 FRNRAP. V was trimmed by 1 base and J by 4 bases, leaving 17 bases between them. The CDR3 loop spans 17 amino acids. The CDR3 sequence is CASGLGEGEVGNQPQHF. In nucleotides, the CDR3 is TGTGCTAGTGGTTTGGGGGAAGGGGAGGTGGGTAATCAGCCCCAGCATTTT.

The genes are TRBV7-9 and TRBJ2-1, with 10 bases lining up with TRBD2. Per germline, CDR1 SEHNR and CDR2 FQNEAQ (reference sequence). This CDR3 contains 17 residues. DNA of the CDR3: TGTGTCTCCCGATTGAAGCGGGGGGGTAGGTCCTACAATGAGCAGTTCTTC. Translated: CVSRLKRGGRSYNEQFF.

V gene TRBV4-1 combines with J gene TRBJ2-1, with 10 bases that match TRBD1. J gave up 7 bases and V 2 bases, and 5 bases lay outside the gene matches. The CDR3 has 15 residues. Germline V gives CDR1 MGHRA, CDR2 YSYEKL. CDR3 protein: CASSQTGQGRNEQFF. For the CDR3, the DNA is TGCGCCAGCAGCCAAACGGGACAGGGGAGGAATGAGCAGTTCTTC.

The chain uses TRBV27 and TRBJ1-3; possibly TRBD1 for D (5 bases). Germline lookup yields CDR1 MNHEY and CDR2 SMNVEV (reference sequence). This CDR3 is built from 15 residues. Trimming removed 3 bases from V and 0 bases from J, with 9 bases in between. The CDR3 loop reads CASSLQGVSGNTIYF. The CDR3 nucleotides read TGTGCCAGCAGTTTGCAGGGCGTCTCTGGAAACACCATATATTTT.

The CDR3 sequence: CASSLDRVGGELFF. In DNA, the CDR3 is TGTGCCAGCAGCCTTGACAGGGTAGGCGGGGAGCTGTTTTTT. The chain combines TRBV5-6 with TRBJ2-2, with 7 bases fitting TRBD1. J lost 7 bases, V lost 4 bases, and 7 bases had no gene match. CDR3 length equals 14 residues. The V gene's germline CDR1 is SGHDT and CDR2 YYEEEE.

This sequence joins TRBV6-5 and TRBJ1-4, with D maybe TRBD1 (6 bases). Trimming stripped 2 bases from V and 7 bases from J, with 14 bases between. The CDR3 consists of 15 residues. The germline CDR1 and CDR2 sequences are MNHEY and SVGAGI. In DNA form, the CDR3 reads TGTGCCAGCAGTTACCGGGGGGACACAGCTGAAAAACTGTTTTTT. Its translation: CASSYRGDTAEKLFF.

J is TRBJ2-3 and V is TRBV6-5, with 8 positions matching TRBD2. CDR3 length: 13 residues. The germline CDR1 and CDR2 sequences are MNHEY and SVGAGI. As DNA, the CDR3 is TGTGGCGGGGGGCACTTCAGGACAGATACGCAGTATTTT. Its protein product is CGGGHFRTDTQYF.

This CDR3 is CASSLDRTSWDTGELFF. The CDR3, as DNA: TGTGCCAGCAGCTTAGATAGGACTAGCTGGGACACCGGGGAGCTGTTTTTT. The V call is TRBV7-9, the J call TRBJ2-2, with TRBD2 matching over 8 bases. CDR3 length equals 17 residues. The germline V gene encodes CDR1 SEHNR and CDR2 FQNEAQ (reference sequence). Losses at the gene ends were 1 base for V and 3 bases for J; bases not matched to a gene: 7.

The chain couples TRBV9 to TRBJ2-2, with D tentatively TRBD1 (5 bases). The CDR3 is made up of 17 amino acids. V was trimmed by 3 bases and J by 4 bases, leaving 19 bases between them. CDR1 and CDR2 from the germline V gene are SGDLS and YYNGEE. The DNA of the CDR3 is TGTGCCAGCAGCGCCGACCAGGGCACCCGCGGCACCGGGGAGCTGTTTTTT. Protein: CASSADQGTRGTGELFF.

This chain joins TRBV7-6 and TRBJ2-5; 10 bases align to TRBD1. Germline trimming cut 5 bases from V and 5 bases from J; bases unmatched to any gene: 14. The CDR3 is 17 residues long. CDR1 SGHVS and CDR2 FNYEAQ come from the germline V gene. The CDR3, as DNA: TGTGCCAGCAGCCTAACTCCGGACAGGGGGGTGGGGGAGACCCAGTACTTC. Translation gives CASSLTPDRGVGETQYF.